Each of the 17 T cell receptor beta chains below was sequenced from the same sample in a study of CD8 T cells in Susac syndrome. Reverse transcription of about 0.45 to 1 ug RNA used random hexamers. TCRdb fed the immunoSEQ multiplex PCR reads into MiXCR, producing one record per CDR3 protein. The repertoire holds some 240,000 distinct CDR3 sequences, with almost 97% as singletons. Specimen: CD4+ T cells from PBMCs. The receptor source for this set is a human donor with Susac syndrome.

The chain joins TRBV28 to TRBJ2-2; D may match TRBD1 or TRBD2 (8 bases each). Trimming pared 11 bases from V and 2 bases from J, leaving 15 bases between. CDR3 length: 14 residues. Germline V gene lookup returns CDR1 MDHEN and CDR2 SYDVKM. CDR3 in DNA: TGTGCCGCGGGGGGACAGGTTAACACCGGGGAGCTGTTTTTT. This gives the protein CAAGGQVNTGELFF. The full variable domain, its missing parts supplied by reference TRBV28 and TRBJ2-2, is DVKVTQSSRYLVKRTGEKVFLECVQDMDHENMFWYRQDPGLGLRLIYFSYDVKMKEKGDIPEGYSVSREKKERFSLILESASTNQTSMYLCAAGGQVNTGELFFGEGSRLTVL.

In this sample, this clonotype turned up a few times. V and J are TRBV7-6 and TRBJ2-7; 8 bases match TRBD1. Germline V lookup: CDR1 SGHVS, CDR2 FNYEAQ. The CDR3 sequence is 15 residues long. J lost 4 bases, V lost 3 bases, and 8 bases had no gene match. CDR3 in DNA: TGTGCCAGCAGCTTTTCGGGGACAGGAAGTTACGAGCAGTACTTC. Encoded protein: CASSFSGTGSYEQYF.

The chain is built from TRBV4-1 and TRBJ1-5; 7 positions agree with TRBD1. From germline, CDR1 is MGHRA and CDR2 YSYEKL. This CDR3 comprises 14 residues. The J segment lost 1 base and the V segment lost 7 bases, leaving 4 bases of the junction unmatched. CDR3 loop: CASKMTGSNQPQHF. In DNA, the CDR3 is TGCGCCAGCAAGATGACAGGGAGCAATCAGCCCCAGCATTTT.

This CDR3 is CSVDAGVLQETQYF. The DNA of the CDR3 is TGCAGCGTTGATGCCGGGGTACTACAAGAGACCCAGTACTTC. The rearrangement joins TRBV29-1 to TRBJ2-5; the D gene is possibly TRBD2 (5 bases). CDR1 is SQVTM and CDR2 is ANQGSEA in the germline V gene. With 3 bases removed from V and 2 bases from J, the gap between germline ends came to 13 bases. This CDR3 spans 14 amino acids.

V usage is TRBV4-1 and J usage is TRBJ2-2; D possibly matches TRBD1 or TRBD2 (6 bases each). The germline gives CDR1 MGHRA, CDR2 YSYEKL. The CDR3 covers 14 residues. Trimming shortened V by 1 base and J by 6 bases, and 9 bases separated the two germline ends. The CDR3 bases are TGCGCCAGCAGCCAAGTAGGGGGGTCCGGGGAGCTGTTTTTT. Translated, it gives CASSQVGGSGELFF.

This chain uses TRBV3-1 with TRBJ2-2; D ambiguous. CDR3 length: 14 residues. Deletions cut 7 bases from V and 4 bases from J, with 13 bases between. The germline V gene encodes CDR1 LGHDT and CDR2 YNNKEL (reference sequence). CDR3 loop: CASTRTGSTGELFF. The CDR3 DNA sequence: TGTGCCAGCACCCGAACCGGCAGCACCGGGGAGCTGTTTTTT.

This clonotype was observed once. The chain is built from TRBV20-1 and TRBJ2-5; 7 positions agree with TRBD2. Losses at the gene ends were 0 bases for V and 2 bases for J; bases not matched to a gene: 9. The CDR3 runs 16 residues. Germline values: CDR1 DFQATT, CDR2 SNEGSKA (reference sequence). CDR3 protein: CSARDSEREVQETQYF. The CDR3 DNA follows: TGCAGTGCTAGAGATTCCGAGCGGGAAGTACAAGAGACCCAGTACTTC.

V gene TRBV7-8 combines with J gene TRBJ2-5; 7 bases are a match to TRBD2. Germline CDR1 and CDR2: SGHVS and FQNEAQ. The CDR3 is 14 residues long. Trimming cost V 6 bases and J 2 bases; bases outside gene matches: 6. CDR3 bases: TGTGCCAGCAGTCGCGGGAGAGTTCAAGAGACCCAGTACTTC. Encoded protein: CASSRGRVQETQYF. The entire variable domain, with the rest obtained from reference TRBV7-8 and TRBJ2-5, is as follows: GAGVSQSPRYKVAKRGQDVALRCDPISGHVSLFWYQQALGQGPEFLTYFQNEAQLDKSGLPSDRFFAERPEGSVSTLKIQRTQQEDSAVYLCASSRGRVQETQYFGPGTRLLVL.

The genes are TRBV27 and TRBJ2-5; D is ambiguous. The CDR3 contains 18 residues. Germline V lookup: CDR1 MNHEY, CDR2 SMNVEV (reference sequence). V was pared by 6 bases and J by 0 bases, with 23 bases between. The CDR3 bases are TGTGCCAGCAGCCCCGTTACCCCCTTTCTAACGTACCAAGAGACCCAGTACTTC. It encodes CASSPVTPFLTYQETQYF.

This clonotype came up once. The chain combines TRBV15 with TRBJ2-7, with D possibly TRBD1 on 6 matching bases. The CDR3 loop spans 14 amino acids. The V gene's germline CDR1 is LNHNV and CDR2 YYDKDF (reference sequence). The germline V and J ends were trimmed by 0 bases and 4 bases, with 10 bases remaining between them. For the CDR3, the DNA is TGTGCCACCAGCAGAGACAGGGGCATATACGAGCAGTACTTC. Translation: CATSRDRGIYEQYF.

The rearrangement links TRBV20-1 to TRBJ2-1; 14 positions agree with TRBD2. From germline, CDR1 is DFQATT and CDR2 SNEGSKA (reference sequence). CDR3 size: 16 residues. Trimming cost V 1 base and J 8 bases; bases outside gene matches: 7. Here the CDR3 reads CSARGWGLAGAHEQFF. As DNA, the CDR3 is TGCAGTGCTAGAGGGTGGGGACTAGCGGGAGCGCATGAGCAGTTCTTC.

The chain employs TRBV5-4 and TRBJ2-2; 12 bases line up with TRBD2. The CDR3 sequence is 15 residues long. Germline trimming cut 4 bases from V and 5 bases from J; bases unmatched to any gene: 3. Germline assignment: CDR1 SGHNT and CDR2 YYREEE (reference sequence). DNA for the CDR3: TGTGCCAGCAGCACGGGGACTAGCGGGACCGGGGAGCTGTTTTTT. Its translation: CASSTGTSGTGELFF.

This clonotype was found once. This chain joins TRBV5-1 and TRBJ2-5; unclear D gene. Germline CDR1 is SGHRS and CDR2 is YFSETQ. There are 13 residues in the CDR3. The V end was cut by 5 bases, the J end by 0 bases, with 8 bases between. In nucleotides, the CDR3 is TGCGCCAGCAGATCTGACAACCAAGAGACCCAGTACTTC. Amino acid sequence: CASRSDNQETQYF.

The chain couples TRBV29-1 to TRBJ1-1; the match to TRBD1 covers 7 bases. This CDR3 comprises 14 residues. V gave up 7 bases and J gave up 4 bases; unmatched junction bases: 12. In germline, CDR1 is SQVTM, CDR2 ANQGSEA. The CDR3 DNA reads as TGCAGCGGCACTCGACAGGGTTTTAGCACTGAAGCTTTCTTT. It is translated as CSGTRQGFSTEAFF.

The CDR3 DNA follows: TGTGCCAGCAGCAAAGGACAGTCCCAGGTCGAGCAGTACTTC. Its translation is CASSKGQSQVEQYF. This sequence joins TRBV9 and TRBJ2-7, with D maybe TRBD1 (6 bases). This CDR3 is 14 amino acids long. V lost 4 bases to trimming and J lost 6 bases, with 17 bases between them. The germline V gene has CDR1 SGDLS and CDR2 YYNGEE.

The rearrangement joins TRBV15 to TRBJ1-1, with D perhaps TRBD1 (5 bases). From germline, CDR1 is LNHNV and CDR2 YYDKDF (reference sequence). With 2 bases removed from V and 11 bases from J, the gap between germline ends came to 18 bases. The CDR3 length is 14 residues. The CDR3 DNA reads TGTGCCACCAGCAGACCTAACCCGGGACGGCCGGCTTTCTTT. This gives the protein CATSRPNPGRPAFF.

The genes are TRBV7-2 and TRBJ1-2; D is undetermined. Trimming cost V 1 base and J 8 bases, with 11 bases left between them. The CDR3 loop spans 13 amino acids. Germline V gene sequence: CDR1 SGHTA, CDR2 FQGNSA. CDR3 region: CASSLDLVLGYTF. CDR3 nucleotides: TGTGCCAGCAGCTTAGATCTTGTCTTGGGCTACACCTTC. Using reference TRBV7-2 and TRBJ1-2 for the parts outside the CDR3, the full variable domain is GAGVSQSPSNKVTEKGKDVELRCDPISGHTALYWYRQSLGQGLEFLIYFQGNSAPDKSGLPSDRFSAERTGGSVSTLTIQRTQQEDSAVYLCASSLDLVLGYTFGSGTRLTVV.